This record concerns one TCR beta chain sequence. Its antigen is unidentified. The sample comes from a study of beta chain features in type 1 diabetes. One heparinised draw of blood, averaging around 120 mL, came from each donor. General observations from the study: Shorter TCRB CDR3s, moderately but significantly so, were found in Type 1 diabetes patients in all four CD4+ subsets.

Investigators reverse transcribed all isolated RNA, so they sequenced expressed TCRB transcripts. The average output of naive, central memory and regulatory T cell samples was 3.6 million or so reads. Produced via immunoSEQ multiplex PCR; TCRdb's table is partial and in-frame only. In the table there are roughly 240,000 clones, 68% of which are singletons. In germline, CDR1 is SNHLY, CDR2 FYNNEI. The CDR3 totals 11 residues. Trimming took 2 bases from V and 8 from J, leaving 4 bases between them. The chain links TRBV2 to TRBJ2-1, with no clear D. The TCR originated in a man aged 25 to 40 in good health. The sequenced sample was naive CD4+ T cells from blood. This chain's CDR3 is CASSESYEQFF. DNA for the CDR3: TGTGCCAGCAGTGAATCCTATGAGCAGTTCTTC.